This entry describes one T cell receptor beta chain. The data are from a study of blood T cell repertoires in COVID-19. In the original analysis: Counts of nucleated cells, estimated from reference gene primer amplification, were obtained. TCRdb keeps only in-frame clones here, not all; method: immunoSEQ multiplex PCR. The V and J calls and clone size are taken from that table; D and trimming were inferred from the DNA. The repertoire holds around 150,000 clones, with 65% to 80% as singletons. Germline V gene sequence: CDR1 SGHVS, CDR2 FQNEAQ. The CDR3 runs 13 residues. The J segment lost 8 bases and the V segment lost 5 bases, leaving 6 bases of the junction unmatched.

The sample was peripheral blood. This clonotype was sampled from a man aged 50 to 60 with acute or convalescent COVID-19. The rearrangement uses TRBV7-8 and TRBJ1-2, with 9 bases that match TRBD1. In DNA form, the CDR3 reads TGTGCCAGCAGCGCCGACAGGGGGGAGGGCTACACCTTC. This codes for CASSADRGEGYTF.